This entry is about one TCR beta chain. Germline V gene sequence: CDR1 LNHNV, CDR2 YYDKDF (reference sequence). Trimming took 1 base from V and 5 from J; bases not matched to a gene: 11. The CDR3 covers 16 residues. This sample is drawn from a study of cytomegalovirus exposure and HLA in healthy donors. With 60 Vbeta and 13 Jbeta primers, the PCR was carried out. The assay was immunoSEQ multiplex PCR, and TCRdb's table has in-frame clones only and misses some. The table lists fewer than 250,000 clones, roughly 75% of them singletons. The receptor comes from a woman in her twenties or thirties in good health and CMV-seronegative. Sequenced input: PBMCs. The rearrangement joins TRBV15 to TRBJ2-7, with TRBD1 matching over 7 bases. CDR3 loop: CATSRGQKTGWDEQYF. Written as DNA, the CDR3 is TGTGCCACCAGCAGAGGCCAAAAGACAGGGTGGGACGAGCAGTACTTC.